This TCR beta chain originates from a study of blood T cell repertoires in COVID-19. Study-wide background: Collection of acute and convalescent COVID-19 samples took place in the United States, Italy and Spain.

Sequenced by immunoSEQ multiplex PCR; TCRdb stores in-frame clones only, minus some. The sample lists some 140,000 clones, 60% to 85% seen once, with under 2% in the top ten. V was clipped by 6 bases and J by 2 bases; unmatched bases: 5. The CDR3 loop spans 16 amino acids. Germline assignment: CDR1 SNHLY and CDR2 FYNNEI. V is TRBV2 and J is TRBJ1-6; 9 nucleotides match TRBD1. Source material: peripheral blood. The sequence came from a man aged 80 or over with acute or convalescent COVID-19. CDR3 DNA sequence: TGTGCCAGCAGAGGACAGGGGACCACCTATAATTCACCCCTCCACTTT. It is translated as CASRGQGTTYNSPLHF.